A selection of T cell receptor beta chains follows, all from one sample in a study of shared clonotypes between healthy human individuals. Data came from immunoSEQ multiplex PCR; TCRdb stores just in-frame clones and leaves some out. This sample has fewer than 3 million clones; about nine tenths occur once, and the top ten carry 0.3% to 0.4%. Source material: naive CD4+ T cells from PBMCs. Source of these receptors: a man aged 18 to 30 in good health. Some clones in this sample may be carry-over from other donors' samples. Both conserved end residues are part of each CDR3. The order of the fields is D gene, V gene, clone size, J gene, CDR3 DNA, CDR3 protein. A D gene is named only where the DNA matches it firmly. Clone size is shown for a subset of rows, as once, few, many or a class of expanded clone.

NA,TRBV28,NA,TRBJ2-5,TGTGCCAGCAGTCTGGGACTTCAAGAGACCCAGTACTTC,CASSLGLQETQYF
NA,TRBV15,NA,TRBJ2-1,TGTGCCACCCGGGGGACACTCGGACGGCACAATGAGCAGTTCTTC,CATRGTLGRHNEQFF
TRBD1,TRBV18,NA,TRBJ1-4,TGTGCCAGCTCACCATGGACAGGGGATGAAAAACTGTTTTTT,CASSPWTGDEKLFF
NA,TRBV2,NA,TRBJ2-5,TGTGCCAGCATTACAGGACGGGTCGAGACCCAGTACTTC,CASITGRVETQYF
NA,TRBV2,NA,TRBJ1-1,TGTGCCAGCATTGAGGAGGTGAACACTGAAGCTTTCTTT,CASIEEVNTEAFF
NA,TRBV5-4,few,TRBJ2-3,TGTGCCAGCGGAGATACGCAGTATTTT,CASGDTQYF
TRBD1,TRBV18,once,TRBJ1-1,TGTGCCAGCTCACCCGGGACAGATGGGACTGAAGCTTTCTTT,CASSPGTDGTEAFF
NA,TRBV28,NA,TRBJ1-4,TGTGCCAGCACCTCGGGGGGGGCAACTAATGAAAAACTGTTTTTT,CASTSGGATNEKLFF
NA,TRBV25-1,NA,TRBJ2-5,TGTGCCAGCAGTGAACGGGGCCGAGAGACCCAGTACTTC,CASSERGRETQYF
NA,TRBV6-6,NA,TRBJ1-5,TGTGCCAGCAGGTCGACACGGAAAAATCAGCCCCAGCATTTT,CASRSTRKNQPQHF
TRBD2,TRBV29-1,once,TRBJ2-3,TGCAGCACCGGATCCAGCGGGAGTTTGACAGATACGCAGTATTTT,CSTGSSGSLTDTQYF
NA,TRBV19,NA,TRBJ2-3,TGTGCCAGTATGGGACCAAACACAGATACGCAGTATTTT,CASMGPNTDTQYF
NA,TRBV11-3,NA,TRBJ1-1,TGTGCCAGCAGCCCTGGTGGGGGCGCGAACACTGAAGCTTTCTTT,CASSPGGGANTEAFF
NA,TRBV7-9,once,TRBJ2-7,TGTGCCAGCAGCCTCGGACGTCTGGAGGGCTCAGACGAGCAGTACTTC,CASSLGRLEGSDEQYF
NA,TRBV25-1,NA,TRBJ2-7,TGTGCCAGCAGTGAACAGGGATTCGAGCAGTACTTC,CASSEQGFEQYF
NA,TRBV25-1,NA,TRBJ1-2,TGTGCCAGCAGTGAAGGGGGGGTAGCCCTCTATGGCTACACCTTC,CASSEGGVALYGYTF
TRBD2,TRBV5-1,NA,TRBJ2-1,TGCGCCAGCAGCTCCAAGCTAGCGGGAGGCTCCTACAATGAGCAGTTCTTC,CASSSKLAGGSYNEQFF
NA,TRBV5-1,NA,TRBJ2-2,TGCGCCAGCAGCTCGTCTTCAGATTCCGCGAACACCGGGGAGCTGTTTTTT,CASSSSSDSANTGELFF
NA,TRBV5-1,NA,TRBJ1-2,TGCGCCAGCAGCTTACGGACAGAAACCAACTATGGCTACACCTTC,CASSLRTETNYGYTF
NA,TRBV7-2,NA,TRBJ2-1,TGTGCCAGCAGCTTAGACAGGGCGAATGAGCAGTTCTTC,CASSLDRANEQFF
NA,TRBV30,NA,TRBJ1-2,TGTGCCTGGAGTGTATCGGCGACAGACCTCTATGGCTACACCTTC,CAWSVSATDLYGYTF
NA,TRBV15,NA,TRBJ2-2,TGTGCCACCAGCAGAGAGACGGACGGGGAGCTGTTTTTT,CATSRETDGELFF
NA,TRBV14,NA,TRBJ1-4,TGTGCCAGCAGCCAAGACCGACAGCCCAATGAAAAACTGTTTTTT,CASSQDRQPNEKLFF
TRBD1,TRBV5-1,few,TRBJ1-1,TGCGCCAGCAGCTCGGACAGGGGCACTGAAGCTTTCTTT,CASSSDRGTEAFF
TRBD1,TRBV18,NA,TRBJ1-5,TGTGCCAGCTCACCCTCGACAGGGGGGAATAGCAATCAGCCCCAGCATTTT,CASSPSTGGNSNQPQHF
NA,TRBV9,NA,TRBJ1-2,TGTGCCAGCAGCGTAAACCATAACTATGGCTACACCTTC,CASSVNHNYGYTF
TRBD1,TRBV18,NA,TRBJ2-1,TGTGCCAGCTCACCAGACAGGGGATTCAATGAGCAGTTCTTC,CASSPDRGFNEQFF
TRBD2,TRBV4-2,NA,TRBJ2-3,TGTGCCAGCAGCCATGGACTAGCGGGGGGAACTAGCACAGATACGCAGTATTTT,CASSHGLAGGTSTDTQYF
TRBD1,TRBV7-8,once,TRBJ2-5,TGTGCCAGCAGCCCGAGGCCCCCCGGGACAGGGGTTGAGACCCAGTACTTC,CASSPRPPGTGVETQYF
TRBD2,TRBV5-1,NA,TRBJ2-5,TGCGCCAGCAGCGGGCCGCTAGCGGGGGGAGAGACCCAGTACTTC,CASSGPLAGGETQYF
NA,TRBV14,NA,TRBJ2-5,TGTGCCAGCAGCCGGGACTTCTCACAAGAGACCCAGTACTTC,CASSRDFSQETQYF
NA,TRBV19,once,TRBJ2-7,TGTGCCAGTAGAAGGGACACCCCCCTGGAGCAGTACTTC,CASRRDTPLEQYF
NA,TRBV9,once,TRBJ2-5,TGTGCCAGCAGCGTAGTTGATTTGGAGACCCAGTACTTC,CASSVVDLETQYF
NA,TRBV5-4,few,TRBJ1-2,TGTGCCAGCAGCTTTGGGCGGGGGGTAGATGGCTACACCTTC,CASSFGRGVDGYTF
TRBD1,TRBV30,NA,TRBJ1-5,TGTGCCTGGAGGGGACAGGGGGCGCGTGGTCAGCCCCAGCATTTT,CAWRGQGARGQPQHF
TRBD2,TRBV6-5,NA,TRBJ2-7,TGTGCCAGCACACCCCCGGGACTAGCCAAAACCGAGCAGTACTTC,CASTPPGLAKTEQYF
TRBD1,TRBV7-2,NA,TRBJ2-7,TGTGCCAGCAGCCGAATGGGGACAGGGGCCGAGCAGTACTTC,CASSRMGTGAEQYF
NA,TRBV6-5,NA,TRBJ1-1,TGTGCCAGCAGTTCCGGACAGAGCAACACTGAAGCTTTCTTT,CASSSGQSNTEAFF
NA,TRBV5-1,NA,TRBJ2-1,TGCGCCAGCCGGGGGGCTAGCGAGTACTACAATGAGCAGTTCTTC,CASRGASEYYNEQFF
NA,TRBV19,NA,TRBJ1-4,TGTGCCAGTAGTAGGGCAGGGTCAACTAATGAAAAACTGTTTTTT,CASSRAGSTNEKLFF